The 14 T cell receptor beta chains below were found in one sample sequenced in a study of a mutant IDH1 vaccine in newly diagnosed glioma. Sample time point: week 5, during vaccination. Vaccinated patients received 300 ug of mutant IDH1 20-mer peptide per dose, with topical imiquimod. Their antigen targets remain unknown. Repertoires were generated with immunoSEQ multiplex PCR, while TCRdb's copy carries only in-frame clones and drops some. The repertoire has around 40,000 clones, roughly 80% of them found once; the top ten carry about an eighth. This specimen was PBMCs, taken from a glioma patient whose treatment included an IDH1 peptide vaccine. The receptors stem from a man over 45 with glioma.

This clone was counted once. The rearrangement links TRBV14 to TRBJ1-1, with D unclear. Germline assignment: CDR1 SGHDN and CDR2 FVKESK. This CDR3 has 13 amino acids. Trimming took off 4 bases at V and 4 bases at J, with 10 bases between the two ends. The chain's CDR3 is CASSPLGSTEAFF. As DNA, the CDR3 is TGTGCCAGCAGCCCTTTGGGAAGCACTGAAGCTTTCTTT.

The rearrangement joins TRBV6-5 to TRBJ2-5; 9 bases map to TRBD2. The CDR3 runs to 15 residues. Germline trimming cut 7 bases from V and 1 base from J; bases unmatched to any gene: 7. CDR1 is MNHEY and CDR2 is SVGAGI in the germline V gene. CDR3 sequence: CASIGSSGVQETQYF. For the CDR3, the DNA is TGTGCCAGCATAGGTTCTAGCGGGGTCCAAGAGACCCAGTACTTC.

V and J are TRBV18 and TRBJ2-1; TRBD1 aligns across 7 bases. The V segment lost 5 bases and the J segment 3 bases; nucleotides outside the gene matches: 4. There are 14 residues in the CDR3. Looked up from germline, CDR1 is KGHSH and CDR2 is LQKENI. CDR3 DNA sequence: TGTGCCAGCTCAATAGACAGGGACTACAATGAGCAGTTCTTC. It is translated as CASSIDRDYNEQFF.

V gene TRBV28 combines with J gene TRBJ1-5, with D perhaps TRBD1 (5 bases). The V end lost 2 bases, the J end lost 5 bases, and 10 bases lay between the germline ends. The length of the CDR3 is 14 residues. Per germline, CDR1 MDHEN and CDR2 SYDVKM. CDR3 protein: CASSLTQGHQPQHF. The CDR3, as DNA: TGTGCCAGCAGTTTAACGCAGGGCCATCAGCCCCAGCATTTT.

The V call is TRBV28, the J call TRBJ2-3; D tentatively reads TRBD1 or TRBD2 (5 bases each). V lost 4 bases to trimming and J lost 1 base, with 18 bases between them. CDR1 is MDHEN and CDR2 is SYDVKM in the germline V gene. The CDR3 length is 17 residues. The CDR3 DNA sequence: TGTGCCAGCAGTTCGAACGGGGACCCTCGAGGCACAGATACGCAGTATTTT. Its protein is CASSSNGDPRGTDTQYF.

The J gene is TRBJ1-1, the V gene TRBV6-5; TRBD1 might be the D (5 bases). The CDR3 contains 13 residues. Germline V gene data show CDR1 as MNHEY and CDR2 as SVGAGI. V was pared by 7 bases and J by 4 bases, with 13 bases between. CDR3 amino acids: CASTRGAGTEAFF. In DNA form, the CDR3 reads TGTGCCAGCACCCGAGGGGCTGGCACTGAAGCTTTCTTT.

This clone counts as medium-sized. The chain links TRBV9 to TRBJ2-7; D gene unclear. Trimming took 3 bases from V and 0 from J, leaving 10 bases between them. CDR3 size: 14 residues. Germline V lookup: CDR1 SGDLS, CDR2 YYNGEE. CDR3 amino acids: CASSADPVSYEQYF. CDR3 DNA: TGTGCCAGCAGCGCCGACCCAGTCTCCTACGAGCAGTACTTC. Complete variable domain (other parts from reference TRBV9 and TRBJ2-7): DSGVTQTPKHLITATGQRVTLRCSPRSGDLSVYWYQQSLDQGLQFLIQYYNGEERAKGNILERFSAQQFPDLHSELNLSSLELGDSALYFCASSADPVSYEQYFGPGTRLTVT.

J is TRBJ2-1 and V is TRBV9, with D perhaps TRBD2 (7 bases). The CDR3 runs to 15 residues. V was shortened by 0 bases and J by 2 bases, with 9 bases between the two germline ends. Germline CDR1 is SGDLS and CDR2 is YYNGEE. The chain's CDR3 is CASSVEGGAYNEQFF. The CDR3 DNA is TGTGCCAGCAGCGTAGAAGGGGGGGCCTACAATGAGCAGTTCTTC.

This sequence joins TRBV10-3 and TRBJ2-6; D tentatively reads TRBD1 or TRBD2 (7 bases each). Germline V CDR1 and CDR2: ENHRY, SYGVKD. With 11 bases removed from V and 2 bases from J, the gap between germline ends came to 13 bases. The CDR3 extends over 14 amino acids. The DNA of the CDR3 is TGTGCCGCCAGGGGGGGCGCTGGGGCCAACGTCCTGACTTTC. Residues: CAARGGAGANVLTF.

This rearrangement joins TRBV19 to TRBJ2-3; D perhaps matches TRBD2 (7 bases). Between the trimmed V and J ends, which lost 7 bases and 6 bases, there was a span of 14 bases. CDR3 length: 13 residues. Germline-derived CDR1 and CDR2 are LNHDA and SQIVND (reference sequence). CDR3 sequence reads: CASKKQGGDTQYF. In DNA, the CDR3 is TGTGCCAGTAAAAAACAGGGAGGGGATACGCAGTATTTT.

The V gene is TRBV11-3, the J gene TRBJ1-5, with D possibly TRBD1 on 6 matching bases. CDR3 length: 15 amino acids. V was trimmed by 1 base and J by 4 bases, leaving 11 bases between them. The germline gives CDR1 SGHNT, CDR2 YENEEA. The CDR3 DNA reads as TGTGCCAGCAGCTTAGGGATACAGGGAAATCAGCCCCAGCATTTT. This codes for CASSLGIQGNQPQHF. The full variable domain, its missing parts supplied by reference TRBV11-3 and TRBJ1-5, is EAGVVQSPRYKIIEKKQPVAFWCNPISGHNTLYWYLQNLGQGPELLIRYENEEAVDDSQLPKDRFSAERLKGVDSTLKIQPAELGDSAVYLCASSLGIQGNQPQHFGDGTRLSIL.

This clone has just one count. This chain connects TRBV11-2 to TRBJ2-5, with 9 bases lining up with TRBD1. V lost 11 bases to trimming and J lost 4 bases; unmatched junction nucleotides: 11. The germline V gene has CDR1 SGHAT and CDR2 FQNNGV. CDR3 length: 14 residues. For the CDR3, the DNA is TGTGCCGGGGGGCGACAGGGGGAATTAGAGACCCAGTACTTC. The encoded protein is CAGGRQGELETQYF.

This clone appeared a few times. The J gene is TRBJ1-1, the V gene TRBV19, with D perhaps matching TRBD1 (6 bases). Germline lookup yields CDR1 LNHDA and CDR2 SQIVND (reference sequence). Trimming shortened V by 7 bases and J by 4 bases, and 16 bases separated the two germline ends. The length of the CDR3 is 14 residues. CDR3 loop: CASKVEGGFTEAFF. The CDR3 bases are TGTGCCAGTAAGGTGGAGGGGGGTTTCACTGAAGCTTTCTTT. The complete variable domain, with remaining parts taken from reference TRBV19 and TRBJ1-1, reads DGGITQSPKYLFRKEGQNVTLSCEQNLNHDAMYWYRQDPGQGLRLIYYSQIVNDFQKGDIAEGYSVSREKKESFPLTVTSAQKNPTAFYLCASKVEGGFTEAFFGQGTRLTVV.

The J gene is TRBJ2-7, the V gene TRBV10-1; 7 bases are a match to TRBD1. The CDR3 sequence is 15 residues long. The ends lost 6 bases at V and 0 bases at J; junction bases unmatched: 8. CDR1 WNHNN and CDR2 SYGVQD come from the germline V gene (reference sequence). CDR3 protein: CASRGKDRDSYEQYF. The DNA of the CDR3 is TGCGCCAGCAGGGGAAAAGACAGGGACTCCTACGAGCAGTACTTC.